This TCR beta chain is from a study of cytomegalovirus exposure and HLA in healthy donors. As for this clone: As yet, its antigen is unknown.

With 60 Vbeta and 13 Jbeta primers, the PCR was carried out. Sequenced by immunoSEQ multiplex PCR; TCRdb stores in-frame clones only, minus some. The repertoire holds about 210,000 clones, with around 88% as singletons. Study-wide points: In vitro assays verified that a few CMV-associated chains recognized CMV antigens specifically.

J gave up 1 base and V 3 bases, and 8 bases lay outside the gene matches. CDR3 length: 16 amino acids. Germline lookup yields CDR1 SGHRS and CDR2 YFSETQ. The sequence was obtained from a woman aged 25 to 39 in good health and CMV-seronegative. The sample comprised PBMCs. The chain combines TRBV5-1 with TRBJ2-3; 7 positions match TRBD1. The chain's CDR3 is CASSSGLDRRTDTQYF. The CDR3 nucleotides are TGCGCCAGCAGCTCGGGGTTGGACAGGCGCACAGATACGCAGTATTTT.